What follows is one TCR beta chain and its context. This sample is part of a study of blood T cell repertoires in COVID-19. This table comes from immunoSEQ multiplex PCR, and its TCRdb copy is limited to in-frame clones, with some not included. The repertoire holds fewer than 350,000 clones, with roughly 90% as singletons. Each participant's cohort was designated according to participant-reported clinical history. The CDR3 contains 12 residues. Germline V gene data show CDR1 as SQVTM and CDR2 as ANQGSEA. The junction had 2 bases not matched to a gene; V was cut back by 4 bases and J by 7 bases. The sequenced sample consisted of PBMCs or T cells enriched from blood (not recorded which). The sequence was collected from a woman aged 30 to 39 who had been exposed to COVID-19. V is TRBV29-1 and J is TRBJ1-5; 9 bases map to TRBD1. In nucleotides, the CDR3 is TGCAGCGTTGGACAGGGGGGCCAGCCCCAGCATTTT. Its translation: CSVGQGGQPQHF.